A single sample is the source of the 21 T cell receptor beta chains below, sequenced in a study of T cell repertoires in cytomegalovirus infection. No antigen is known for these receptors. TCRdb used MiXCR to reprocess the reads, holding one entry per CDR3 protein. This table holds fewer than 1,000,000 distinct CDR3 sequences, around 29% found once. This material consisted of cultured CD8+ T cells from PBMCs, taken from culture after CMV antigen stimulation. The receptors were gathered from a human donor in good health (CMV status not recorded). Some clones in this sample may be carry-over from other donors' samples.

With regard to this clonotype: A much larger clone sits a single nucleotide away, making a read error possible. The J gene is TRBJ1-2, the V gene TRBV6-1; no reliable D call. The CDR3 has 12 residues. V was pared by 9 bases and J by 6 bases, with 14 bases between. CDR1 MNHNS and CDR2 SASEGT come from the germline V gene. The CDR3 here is CASLGSGDGYTF. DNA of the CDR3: TGTGCCAGTTTGGGATCGGGAGATGGCTACACCTTC.

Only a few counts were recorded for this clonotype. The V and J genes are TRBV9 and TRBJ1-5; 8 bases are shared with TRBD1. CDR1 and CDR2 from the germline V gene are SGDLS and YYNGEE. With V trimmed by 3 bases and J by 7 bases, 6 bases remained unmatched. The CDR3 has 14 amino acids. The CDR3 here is CASSATTGVQPQHF. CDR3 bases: TGTGCCAGCAGCGCAACGACAGGGGTCCAGCCCCAGCATTTT. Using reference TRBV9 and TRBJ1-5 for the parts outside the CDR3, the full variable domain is DSGVTQTPKHLITATGQRVTLRCSPRSGDLSVYWYQQSLDQGLQFLIQYYNGEERAKGNILERFSAQQFPDLHSELNLSSLELGDSALYFCASSATTGVQPQHFGDGTRLSIL.

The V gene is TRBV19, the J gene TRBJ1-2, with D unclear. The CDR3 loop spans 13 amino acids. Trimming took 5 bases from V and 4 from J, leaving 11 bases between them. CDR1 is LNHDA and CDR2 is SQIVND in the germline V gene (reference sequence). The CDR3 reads CASSFTASYGYTF. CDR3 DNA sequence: TGTGCCAGTAGTTTTACAGCGTCCTATGGCTACACCTTC. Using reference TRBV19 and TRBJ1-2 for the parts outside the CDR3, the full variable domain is DGGITQSPKYLFRKEGQNVTLSCEQNLNHDAMYWYRQDPGQGLRLIYYSQIVNDFQKGDIAEGYSVSREKKESFPLTVTSAQKNPTAFYLCASSFTASYGYTFGSGTRLTVV.

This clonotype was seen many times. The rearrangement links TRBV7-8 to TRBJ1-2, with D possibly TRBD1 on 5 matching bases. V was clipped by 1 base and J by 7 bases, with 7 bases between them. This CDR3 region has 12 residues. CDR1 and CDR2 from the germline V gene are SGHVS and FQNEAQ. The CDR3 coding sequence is TGTGCCAGCAGCTTAGGAGGGGCTGGCTACACCTTC. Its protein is CASSLGGAGYTF.

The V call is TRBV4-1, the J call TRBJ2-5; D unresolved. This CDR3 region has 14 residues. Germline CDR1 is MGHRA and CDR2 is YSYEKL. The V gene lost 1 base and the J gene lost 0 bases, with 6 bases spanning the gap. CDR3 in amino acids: CASSQGHYQETQYF. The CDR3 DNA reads TGCGCCAGCAGCCAAGGACACTACCAAGAGACCCAGTACTTC.

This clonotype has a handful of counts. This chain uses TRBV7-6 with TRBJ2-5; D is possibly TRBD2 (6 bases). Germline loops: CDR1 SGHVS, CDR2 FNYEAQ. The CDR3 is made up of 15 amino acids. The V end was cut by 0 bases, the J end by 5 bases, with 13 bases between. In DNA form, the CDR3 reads TGTGCCAGCAGCTTAGCGCTAAGCGGGCCGGAGACCCAGTACTTC. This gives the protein CASSLALSGPETQYF. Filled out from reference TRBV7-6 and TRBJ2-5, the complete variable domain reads GAGVSQSPRYKVTKRGQDVALRCDPISGHVSLYWYRQALGQGPEFLTYFNYEAQQDKSGLPNDRFSAERPEGSISTLTIQRTEQRDSAMYRCASSLALSGPETQYFGPGTRLLVL.

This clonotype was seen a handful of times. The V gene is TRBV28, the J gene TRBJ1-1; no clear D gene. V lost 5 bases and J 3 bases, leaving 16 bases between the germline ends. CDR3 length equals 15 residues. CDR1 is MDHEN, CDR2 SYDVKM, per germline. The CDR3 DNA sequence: TGTGCCAGCAGTCCCACAGACCCTTGGGACACTGAAGCTTTCTTT. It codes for CASSPTDPWDTEAFF.

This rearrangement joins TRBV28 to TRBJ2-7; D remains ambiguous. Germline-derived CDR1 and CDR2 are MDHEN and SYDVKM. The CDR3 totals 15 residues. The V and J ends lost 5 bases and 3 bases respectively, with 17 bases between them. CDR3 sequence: CASSPHPGRHYEQYV. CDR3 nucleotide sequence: TGTGCCAGCAGTCCTCACCCCGGCAGACACTACGAGCAGTACGTC.

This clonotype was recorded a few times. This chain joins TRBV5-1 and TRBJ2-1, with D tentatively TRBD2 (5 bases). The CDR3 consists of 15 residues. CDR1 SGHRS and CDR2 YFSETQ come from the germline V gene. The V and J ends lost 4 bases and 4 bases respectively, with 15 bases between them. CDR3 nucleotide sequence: TGCGCCAGCAGCCTGGACCCCGGGGTTTACAATGAGCAGTTCTTC. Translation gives CASSLDPGVYNEQFF.

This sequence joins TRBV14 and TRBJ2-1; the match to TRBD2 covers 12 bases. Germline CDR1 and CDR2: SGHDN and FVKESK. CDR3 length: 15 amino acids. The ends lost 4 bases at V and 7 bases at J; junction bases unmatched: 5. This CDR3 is CASSLRTSGVNEQFF. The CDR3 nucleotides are TGTGCCAGCAGCCTCAGGACTAGCGGGGTAAATGAGCAGTTCTTC. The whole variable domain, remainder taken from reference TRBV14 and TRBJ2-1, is EAGVTQFPSHSVIEKGQTVTLRCDPISGHDNLYWYRRVMGKEIKFLLHFVKESKQDESGMPNNRFLAERTGGTYSTLKVQPAELEDSGVYFCASSLRTSGVNEQFFGPGTRLTVL.

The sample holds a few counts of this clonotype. CDR3 in amino acids: CASSYTRDNQPQHF. Written as DNA, the CDR3 is TGTGCCAGCAGTTATACCAGGGACAATCAGCCCCAGCATTTT. The chain uses TRBV6-2 or TRBV6-3 and TRBJ1-5; weak D call: TRBD1 (5 bases). The CDR3 consists of 14 residues. The germline V gene has CDR1 MNHEY and CDR2 SVGEGT. The V gene lost 3 bases and the J gene lost 3 bases, with 9 bases spanning the gap.

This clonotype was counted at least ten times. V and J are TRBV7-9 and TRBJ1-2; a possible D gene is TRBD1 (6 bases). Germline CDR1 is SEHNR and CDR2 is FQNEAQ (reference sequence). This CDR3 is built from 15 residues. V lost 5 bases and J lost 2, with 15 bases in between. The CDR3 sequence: CASSRGRGGNYGYTF. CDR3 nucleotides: TGTGCCAGCAGCCGCGGCAGGGGAGGGAACTATGGCTACACCTTC. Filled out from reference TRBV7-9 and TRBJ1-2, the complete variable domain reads DTGVSQNPRHKITKRGQNVTFRCDPISEHNRLYWYRQTLGQGPEFLTYFQNEAQLEKSRLLSDRFSAERPKGSFSTLEIQRTEQGDSAMYLCASSRGRGGNYGYTFGSGTRLTVV.

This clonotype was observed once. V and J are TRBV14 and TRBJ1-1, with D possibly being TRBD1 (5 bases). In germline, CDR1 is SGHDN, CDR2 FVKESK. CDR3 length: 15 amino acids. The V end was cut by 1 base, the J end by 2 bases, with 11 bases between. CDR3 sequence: CASSQANRPNTEAFF. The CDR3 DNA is TGTGCCAGCAGCCAAGCGAACAGGCCTAACACTGAAGCTTTCTTT.

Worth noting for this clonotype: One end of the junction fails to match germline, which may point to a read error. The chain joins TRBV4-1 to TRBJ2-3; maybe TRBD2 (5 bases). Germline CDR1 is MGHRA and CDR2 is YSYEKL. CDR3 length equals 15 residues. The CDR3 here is CASCQVASTTDTQYF. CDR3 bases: TGCGCCAGCTGCCAAGTGGCTAGCACCACAGATACGCAGTATTTT.

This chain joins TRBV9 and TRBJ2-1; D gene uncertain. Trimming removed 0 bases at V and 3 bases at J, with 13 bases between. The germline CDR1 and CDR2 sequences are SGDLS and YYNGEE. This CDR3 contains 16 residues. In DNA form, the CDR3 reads TGTGCCAGCAGCGTAGGGCAGGATCTGGGCTACAATGAGCAGTTCTTC. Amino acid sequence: CASSVGQDLGYNEQFF.

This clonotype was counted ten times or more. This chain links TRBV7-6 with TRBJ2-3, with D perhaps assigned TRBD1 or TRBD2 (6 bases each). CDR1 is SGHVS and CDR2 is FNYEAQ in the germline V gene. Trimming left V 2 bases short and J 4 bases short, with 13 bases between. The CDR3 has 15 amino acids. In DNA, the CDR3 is TGTGCCAGCAGCTTACTTGGGGGGCCGGCAGATACGCAGTATTTT. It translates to CASSLLGGPADTQYF.

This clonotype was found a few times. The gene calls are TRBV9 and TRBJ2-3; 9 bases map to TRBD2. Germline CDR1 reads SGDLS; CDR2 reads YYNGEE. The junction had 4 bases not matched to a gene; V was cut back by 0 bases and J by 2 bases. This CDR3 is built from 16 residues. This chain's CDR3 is CASSVATSGPTDTQYF. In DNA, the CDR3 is TGTGCCAGCAGCGTAGCGACTAGCGGACCCACAGATACGCAGTATTTT.

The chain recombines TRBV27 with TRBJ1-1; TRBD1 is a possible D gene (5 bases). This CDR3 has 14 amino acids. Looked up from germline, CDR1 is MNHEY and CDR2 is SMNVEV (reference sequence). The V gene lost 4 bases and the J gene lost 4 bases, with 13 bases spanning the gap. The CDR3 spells CASSSVGRVTEAFF. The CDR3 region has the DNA TGTGCCAGCAGTTCAGTGGGACGGGTCACTGAAGCTTTCTTT.

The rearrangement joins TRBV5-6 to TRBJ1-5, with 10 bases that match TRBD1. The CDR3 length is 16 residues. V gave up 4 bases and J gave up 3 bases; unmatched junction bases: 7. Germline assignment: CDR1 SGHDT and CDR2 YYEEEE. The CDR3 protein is CASSKEGQGVNQPQHF. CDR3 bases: TGTGCCAGCAGCAAGGAAGGACAGGGGGTCAATCAGCCCCAGCATTTT.

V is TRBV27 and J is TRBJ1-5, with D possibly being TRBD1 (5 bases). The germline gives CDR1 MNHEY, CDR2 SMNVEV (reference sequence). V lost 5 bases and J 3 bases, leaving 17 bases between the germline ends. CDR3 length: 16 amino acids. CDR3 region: CASSPALQGPNQPQHF. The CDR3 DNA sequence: TGTGCCAGCAGTCCAGCCCTGCAGGGCCCCAATCAGCCCCAGCATTTT.

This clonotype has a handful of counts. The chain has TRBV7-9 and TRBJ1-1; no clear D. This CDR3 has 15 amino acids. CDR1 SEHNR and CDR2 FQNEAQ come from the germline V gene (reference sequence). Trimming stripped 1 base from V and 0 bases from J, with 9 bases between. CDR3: CASSLGERMNTEAFF. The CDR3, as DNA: TGTGCCAGCAGCTTAGGAGAACGGATGAACACTGAAGCTTTCTTT.